The rows below give T cell receptor beta chains drawn from one sample of a study of blood T cells in healthy people across ages. One entry per CDR3 protein results from TCRdb running MiXCR on the 5' RACE reads. Among some 780,000 distinct CDR3 sequences listed, 56% were seen once. The sequenced material came from blood. These receptors originate from a man in his forties in good health. Both conserved end residues are part of each CDR3. Fields, in order: D gene, V gene, J gene, clone size, CDR3 protein, CDR3 DNA. D genes are given only for firm matches. Rows give clone size only sometimes, using once, few, many, or a class for an expanded clone.

NA	TRBV12-3/TRBV12-4	TRBJ1-5	once	CASTVNMGETQHF	TGTGCCAGCACCGTGAATATGGGGGAAACCCAGCATTTT
NA	TRBV7-2	TRBJ2-5	NA	CASSAGPSVETQYF	TGTGCCAGCAGCGCCGGACCCTCGGTGGAGACCCAGTACTTC
TRBD1	TRBV5-6	TRBJ2-7	few	CASSLLGGAIYEQYF	TGTGCCAGCAGCTTGCTAGGGGGCGCTATCTACGAGCAGTACTTC
TRBD1	TRBV12-3/TRBV12-4	TRBJ1-2	few	CASSQGGTGDLVYGYTF	TGTGCCAGCAGCCAGGGGGGCACAGGCGACCTCGTCTATGGCTACACCTTC
TRBD2	TRBV5-1	TRBJ2-1	NA	CASSPASGLYNEQFF	TGCGCCAGCAGCCCTGCTAGCGGGCTCTACAATGAGCAGTTCTTC
TRBD1	TRBV14	TRBJ2-7	once	CASSPHGQGWYEQYF	TGTGCCAGCAGCCCCCACGGACAGGGATGGTACGAGCAGTACTTC
NA	TRBV12-3/TRBV12-4	TRBJ1-2	NA	CASSLSFHGYTF	TGTGCCAGCAGTTTAAGTTTTCATGGCTACACCTTC
TRBD1	TRBV29-1	TRBJ2-3	NA	CSVGGDRDSTDTQYF	TGCAGCGTTGGAGGGGACAGGGACAGCACAGATACGCAGTATTTT
TRBD2	TRBV19	TRBJ2-5	NA	CASSISSGRVSETQYF	TGTGCCAGTAGTATTTCCAGCGGGAGAGTGTCGGAGACCCAGTACTTC
NA	TRBV6-5	TRBJ2-7	NA	CASSYGPGAYEQYF	TGTGCCAGCAGTTACGGGCCAGGGGCATACGAGCAGTACTTC
NA	TRBV12-3/TRBV12-4	TRBJ1-2	NA	CASRPDSYGYTF	TGTGCCAGCAGGCCGGACAGCTATGGCTACACCTTC
NA	TRBV4-3	TRBJ2-1	NA	CASSQSPISKEQFF	TGCGCCAGCAGCCAATCGCCTATAAGCAAGGAACAGTTCTTC
NA	TRBV21-1	TRBJ2-7	NA	CARMHSGTSGYNEQYF	TGTGCCAGAATGCACTCAGGGACTAGCGGATACAATGAGCAGTACTTC
TRBD1	TRBV11-1	TRBJ1-2	NA	CASSLDRTGNYGYTF	TGTGCCAGCAGCCTGGACCGGACAGGGAACTATGGCTACACCTTC
TRBD1	TRBV6-5	TRBJ2-1	NA	CASSYAAVTGGISNEQFF	TGTGCCAGCAGTTACGCGGCCGTAACAGGGGGGATCAGCAATGAGCAGTTCTTC
TRBD1	TRBV25-1	TRBJ2-5	NA	CASSHDRGKQETQYF	TGTGCCAGTTCTCACGACAGGGGGAAACAAGAGACCCAGTACTTC
TRBD2	TRBV7-2	TRBJ2-3	many	CASSLGLAGADTQYF	TGCGCCAGCAGCTTGGGACTAGCGGGAGCAGATACGCAGTATTTT
NA	TRBV3-1	TRBJ2-5	NA	CASSQDPDDLLRETQYF	TGTGCCAGCAGCCAAGATCCGGACGACCTTCTGAGGGAGACCCAGTACTTC
TRBD1	TRBV5-4	TRBJ2-7	few	CASSTRQGSYEQYF	TGTGCCAGCAGCACCCGACAGGGGAGCTACGAGCAGTACTTC
TRBD2	TRBV2	TRBJ2-1	NA	CASSDMASGRDEQFF	TGTGCCAGCAGTGATATGGCTAGCGGGAGGGATGAGCAGTTCTTC